This TCR beta chain was captured in a study of spatial heterogeneity in lung cancer. CDR3 length: 14 amino acids. Germline CDR1 reads MDHEN; CDR2 reads SYDVKM. V gave up 5 bases and J gave up 6 bases, with 14 bases separating them. TCRdb ran MiXCR on the 5' RACE reads and lists one entry per CDR3 protein. The sample yields 20,000 to 25,000 distinct CDR3 sequences, around 4.3% seen once. This clonotype was recorded many times. Time point here: sample taken at primary tumor resection. Samples came from 72 TRACERx patients with untreated early-stage lung cancer. Material for sequencing was whole RNA from tumor, nontumor lung or frozen PBMC, left unsorted.

The starting material was PBMCs, obtained at surgery. The origin of this receptor is a male donor with early-stage non-small cell lung cancer. V usage is TRBV28 and J usage is TRBJ1-5; maybe TRBD1 (6 bases). Here the CDR3 DNA reads TGTGCCAGCAGTCCAGAACAGGGAAGTCAGCCCCAGCATTTT. It yields the protein CASSPEQGSQPQHF.